Only a few counts were recorded for the clone carrying this T cell receptor beta chain. TCRdb reprocessed the 5' RACE reads with MiXCR, giving one entry per CDR3 protein. The sample yields roughly 31,000 distinct CDR3 sequences, 9.5% to 10% seen once. This CDR3 region has 13 residues. The V and J ends lost 5 bases and 6 bases, in that order; junction bases with no gene match: 7. These data belong to a study of early T cells in non-severe SARS-CoV-2 infection. The sequence was collected from an adult who was a healthcare worker with PCR-confirmed SARS-CoV-2 infection or an uninfected control (not recorded which). The chain uses TRBV12-3 or TRBV12-4 and TRBJ2-7; TRBD2 aligns across 7 bases. Sequences were obtained from whole blood. As DNA, the CDR3 is TGTGCCAGCAGTAGGGGTCGGGGGGTCGAGCAGTACTTC. The encoded protein is CASSRGRGVEQYF.